The 9 T cell receptor beta chains reported below all come from one sample, sequenced in a study of shared clonotypes between healthy human individuals. Positively selected for CCR7, the CD45RO-negative cells used as naive CD8 cells excluded terminally differentiated effector memory CD45RA+ cells. Produced via immunoSEQ multiplex PCR; TCRdb's table is partial and in-frame only. The sample consists of approximately 600,000 clones, roughly 95% of them appearing once. Sequenced input: naive CD8+ T cells sorted from blood. All receptors derive from a woman in her twenties or thirties in good health.

The rearrangement links TRBV5-8 to TRBJ2-7, with D perhaps being TRBD1 or TRBD2 (5 bases each). Germline CDR1 reads SGHTS; CDR2 reads YDEGEE. Trimming removed 2 bases from V and 2 bases from J, with 11 bases in between. The CDR3 is 14 residues long. The CDR3 reads CASSFGASTYEQYF. The CDR3 DNA sequence: TGTGCCAGCAGCTTCGGGGCATCAACCTACGAGCAGTACTTC. The full variable domain, its missing parts supplied by reference TRBV5-8 and TRBJ2-7, is EAGVTQSPTHLIKTRGQQATLRCSPISGHTSVYWYQQALGLGLQFLLWYDEGEERNRGNFPPRFSGRQFPNYSSELNVNALELEDSALYLCASSFGASTYEQYFGPGTRLTVT.

The V and J genes are TRBV25-1 and TRBJ2-5, with 11 nucleotides matching TRBD2. This CDR3 spans 14 amino acids. Per germline, CDR1 MGHDK and CDR2 SYGVNS. After removal of 5 bases from V and 2 bases from J, the junction contained 1 base not matched to a gene. The CDR3 nucleotides read TGTGCCAGCAGTCTAGCGGGAGGACAAGAGACCCAGTACTTC. It is translated as CASSLAGGQETQYF.

The chain employs TRBV28 and TRBJ1-4, with D possibly being TRBD1 (5 bases). Germline V gene lookup returns CDR1 MDHEN and CDR2 SYDVKM. V lost 2 bases and J 5 bases, leaving 9 bases between the germline ends. CDR3 length equals 14 residues. The CDR3 nucleotides read TGTGCCAGCAGTTTACCGGGACGGAATGAAAAACTGTTTTTT. This encodes CASSLPGRNEKLFF.

The chain joins TRBV11-3 to TRBJ2-2; D possibly corresponds to TRBD1 (6 bases). CDR1 SGHNT and CDR2 YENEEA come from the germline V gene. V was pared by 4 bases and J by 5 bases, with 14 bases between. There are 15 residues in the CDR3. The CDR3 is CASSSYKQGTGELFF. The CDR3 coding sequence is TGTGCCAGCAGCTCTTACAAACAGGGAACCGGGGAGCTGTTTTTT.

The chain couples TRBV5-4 to TRBJ2-5, with 10 positions matching TRBD1. The length of the CDR3 is 15 residues. The J segment lost 4 bases and the V segment lost 0 bases, leaving 3 bases of the junction unmatched. CDR1 and CDR2 from the germline V gene are SGHNT and YYREEE (reference sequence). The CDR3, as DNA: TGTGCCAGCAGCTTGGGGGACAGGGGTCTAGAGACCCAGTACTTC. It specifies CASSLGDRGLETQYF.

V gene TRBV5-1 combines with J gene TRBJ2-2, with TRBD2 as a possible D gene (6 bases). Germline assignment: CDR1 SGHRS and CDR2 YFSETQ. The length of the CDR3 is 15 residues. Trimming removed 2 bases from V and 3 bases from J, with 11 bases in between. CDR3 nucleotides: TGCGCCAGCAGCTTTTGGGCGGGACACACCGGGGAGCTGTTTTTT. It is translated as CASSFWAGHTGELFF.

The rearrangement links TRBV6-5 to TRBJ2-1, with D hard to call. Trimming cost V 2 bases and J 8 bases, with 7 bases left between them. Germline V gene lookup returns CDR1 MNHEY and CDR2 SVGAGI. This CDR3 region has 12 residues. The CDR3 DNA follows: TGTGCCAGCAGTTACGACCTTGATGAGCAGTTCTTC. Translating it yields CASSYDLDEQFF.

The CDR3 DNA sequence: TGTGCCAGCAGCTTAGGGGGAGACGCCTACGAGCAGTACTTC. This sequence encodes CASSLGGDAYEQYF. The chain has TRBV11-2 and TRBJ2-7, with a weak D call TRBD2 (5 bases). Germline-derived CDR1 and CDR2 are SGHAT and FQNNGV. The CDR3 sequence is 14 residues long. Trimming cost V 1 base and J 2 bases, with 9 bases left between them. Filled out from reference TRBV11-2 and TRBJ2-7, the complete variable domain reads EAGVAQSPRYKIIEKRQSVAFWCNPISGHATLYWYQQILGQGPKLLIQFQNNGVVDDSQLPKDRFSAERLKGVDSTLKIQPAKLEDSAVYLCASSLGGDAYEQYFGPGTRLTVT.

This clone has just one count. V and J are TRBV5-8 and TRBJ2-2, with 12 bases that match TRBD2. The CDR3 runs to 15 residues. With 7 bases clipped from V and 3 bases from J, the junction kept 4 bases outside the gene matches. CDR1 SGHTS and CDR2 YDEGEE come from the germline V gene. CDR3 protein: CASPLAGGDTGELFF. The DNA of the CDR3 is TGTGCCAGCCCCCTAGCGGGAGGGGACACCGGGGAGCTGTTTTTT.